This T cell receptor (beta chain) was captured by sequencing in a study of cytomegalovirus exposure and HLA in healthy donors. Findings and caveats of the study: In a later analysis, at a false discovery rate of 0.05, fewer than 20,000 TCR beta sequences matched HLA alleles.

Turning to this clone: Its target is unknown.

This CDR3 contains 17 residues. Germline-derived CDR1 and CDR2 are SGDLS and YYNGEE. V lost 1 base, J lost 9 bases, and 8 bases stayed unmatched. The PCR made use of 60 Vbeta and 13 Jbeta primers. Here immunoSEQ multiplex PCR was the method, and the copy in TCRdb shows in-frame clones only, minus some. The table has around 140,000 clones, under 90% seen once. Sequencing was done on a sample of PBMCs. This TCR derives from a man aged 35 to 55 in good health and CMV-seronegative. The J gene is TRBJ2-1, the V gene TRBV9; 15 bases are a match to TRBD2. The CDR3 sequence: CASSVLGLAGGKGEQFF. CDR3 in DNA: TGTGCCAGCAGCGTACTGGGACTAGCGGGGGGAAAGGGTGAGCAGTTCTTC. The full variable domain, in which reference TRBV9 and TRBJ2-1 provide the parts outside the CDR3, is DSGVTQTPKHLITATGQRVTLRCSPRSGDLSVYWYQQSLDQGLQFLIQYYNGEERAKGNILERFSAQQFPDLHSELNLSSLELGDSALYFCASSVLGLAGGKGEQFFGPGTRLTVL.